This T cell receptor beta chain was documented in a study of shared T cell receptors in the human thymus. The data were produced by immunoSEQ multiplex PCR, yet TCRdb's version contains in-frame clones alone and is incomplete. This table holds approximately 490,000 clones, 78% found once. V lost 8 bases and J lost 1; bases outside the gene matches: 8. There are 15 residues in the CDR3. The V gene's germline CDR1 is SQVTM and CDR2 ANQGSEA. Another study also made use of these data, one on human thymus T cells. That source notes: Having surgery to correct congenital heart defects, healthy Finnish infants acted as the donors.

This chain links TRBV29-1 with TRBJ2-1; 10 bases line up with TRBD2. Source material: thymocytes. This TCR was recovered from a boy less than two years old with a congenital heart defect. The CDR3 reads CSLPLAGVSYNEQFF. CDR3 sequence (DNA): TGCAGCCTGCCCCTAGCGGGAGTTTCCTACAATGAGCAGTTCTTC.